This T cell receptor (beta chain) was obtained from a study of T cells in Graves' hyperthyroidism and ophthalmopathy. Study-level findings and limits: The model identified upcoming ophthalmopathy a median approximately seven months ahead of onset.

The CDR3 regions of TCR beta were amplified from RNA transcripts. The primer set for the first-round RT-PCR of the TCR CDR3 was HTBI. TCRdb recomputed calls from the multiplex PCR reads with MiXCR, one row per CDR3 protein. The sample lists about 600,000 distinct CDR3 sequences, over 12% occurring once. V lost 7 bases to trimming and J lost 4 bases; unmatched junction nucleotides: 13. The CDR3 is made up of 17 amino acids. Uncontrolled infection, other autoimmune disease, pregnancy and lactation each barred patients from inclusion. Diagnoses were made from clinical symptoms, serum measures (thyroxine and TRAb), thyroid ultrasound and orbital computed tomography. The PBMCs were taken from roughly 10 ml of fresh peripheral blood. This clonotype has a count of ten or more. Its antigen is not identified.

Sequencing input: blood. The chain links TRBV12-3 or TRBV12-4 to TRBJ2-1, with 10 bases matching TRBD2. The source of this sequence is a woman younger than 35 with Graves' ophthalmopathy. The CDR3 nucleotides are TGTGCCAGCACCGTCCGGCCGGGACTAGCGAGATACAATGAGCAGTTCTTC. Its protein is CASTVRPGLARYNEQFF.